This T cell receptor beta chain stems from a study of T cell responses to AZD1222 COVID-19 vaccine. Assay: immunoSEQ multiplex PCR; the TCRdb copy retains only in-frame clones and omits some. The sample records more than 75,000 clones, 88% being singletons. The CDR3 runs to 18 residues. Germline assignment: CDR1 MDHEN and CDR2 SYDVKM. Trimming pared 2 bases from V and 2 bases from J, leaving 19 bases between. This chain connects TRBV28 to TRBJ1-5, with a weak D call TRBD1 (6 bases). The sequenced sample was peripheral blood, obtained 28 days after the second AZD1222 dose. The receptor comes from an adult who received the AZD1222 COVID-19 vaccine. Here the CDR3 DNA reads TGTGCCAGCAGTTTACCCCGTAACGGAGGGGGAGGCAATCAGCCCCAGCATTTT. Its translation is CASSLPRNGGGGNQPQHF.